The present entry profiles one T cell receptor beta chain with its context. The repertoire was sequenced with immunoSEQ multiplex PCR; TCRdb's copy has only in-frame clones and lacks some. The table has 1,500 to 2,000 clones, about 73% seen once. These data are taken from a study of immune evolution from preneoplasia to lung adenocarcinoma. The V gene's germline CDR1 is SNHLY and CDR2 FYNNEI. The V gene end was trimmed by 6 bases and the J gene end by 0 bases; junction bases not matched to a gene: 4. The CDR3 loop spans 14 amino acids. This clonotype was sampled from a person between 60 and 80 years old with lung adenocarcinoma. The material sequenced was FFPE minimally invasive lung adenocarcinoma tissue. This chain links TRBV2 with TRBJ2-7; 8 nucleotides agree with TRBD1. The CDR3 loop reads CASSGQGSSYEQYF. The CDR3 nucleotides are TGTGCCAGCAGCGGACAGGGAAGCTCCTACGAGCAGTACTTC.